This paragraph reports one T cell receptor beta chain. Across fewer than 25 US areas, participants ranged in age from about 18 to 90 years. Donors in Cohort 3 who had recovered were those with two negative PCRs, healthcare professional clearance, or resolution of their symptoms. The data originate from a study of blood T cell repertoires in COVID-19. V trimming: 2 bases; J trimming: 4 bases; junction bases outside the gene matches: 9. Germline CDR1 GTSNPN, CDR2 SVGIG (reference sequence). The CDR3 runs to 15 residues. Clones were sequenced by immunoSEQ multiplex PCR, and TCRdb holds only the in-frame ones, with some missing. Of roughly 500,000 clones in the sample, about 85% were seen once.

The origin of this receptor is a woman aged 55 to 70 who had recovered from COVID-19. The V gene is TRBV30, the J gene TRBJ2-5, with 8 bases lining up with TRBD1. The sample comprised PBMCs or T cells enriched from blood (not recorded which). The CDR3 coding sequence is TGTGCCTGGAGTATAACAGGGGGATGGGGAGAGACCCAGTACTTC. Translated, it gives CAWSITGGWGETQYF.